The next 21 T cell receptor beta chains were all read from a single sample in a study of blood T cells in healthy people across ages. Alongside a J-beta primer mix, a sample-barcoded 5' primer served in a second PCR lasting roughly 7 to 11 cycles. TCRdb reprocessed the 5' RACE reads via MiXCR and lists one record per CDR3 protein. The sample has hundreds of thousands of distinct CDR3 sequences; 20% to 25% are singletons. This sample also belongs to another study, concerning T cells of mothers and their children.

Sequencing was performed on blood. All receptors derive from a boy aged 10-17 years in good health.

The chain carries TRBV11-2 and TRBJ1-1, with no clear D. V lost 0 bases to trimming and J lost 3 bases, with 8 bases between them. CDR3 length equals 14 residues. CDR1 is SGHAT and CDR2 is FQNNGV in the germline V gene. The CDR3 loop reads CASSLERADTEAFF. DNA for the CDR3: TGTGCCAGCAGCTTAGAACGGGCGGACACTGAAGCTTTCTTT.

On this clonotype: One end of the junction varies from germline; a read error may be responsible. The V call is TRBV7-3, the J call TRBJ2-1; the match to TRBD2 covers 10 bases. Germline assignment: CDR1 SGHTA and CDR2 FQGTGA. The CDR3 is 13 residues long. CDR3 bases: TGTGTCAGCAGTTCTAGCGGGAGCAATGAGCAGTTCTTC. Translating it yields CVSSSSGSNEQFF.

This clonotype came up many times. The rearrangement uses TRBV5-1 and TRBJ2-3; 8 nucleotides align to TRBD2. This CDR3 contains 14 residues. Germline assignment: CDR1 SGHRS and CDR2 YFSETQ. V was pared by 2 bases and J by 6 bases, with 5 bases of the junction left unmatched. CDR3 protein: CASSFGGGEDTQYF. CDR3 DNA sequence: TGCGCCAGCAGCTTCGGGGGGGGTGAGGATACGCAGTATTTT. The variable domain in full, with the rest retrieved from reference TRBV5-1 and TRBJ2-3, is KAGVTQTPRYLIKTRGQQVTLSCSPISGHRSVSWYQQTPGQGLQFLFEYFSETQRNKGNFPGRFSGRQFSNSRSEMNVSTLELGDSALYLCASSFGGGEDTQYFGPGTRLTVL.

The gene calls are TRBV24-1 and TRBJ2-3; D unresolved. CDR3 length: 14 amino acids. Between the trimmed V and J ends, which lost 4 bases and 5 bases, there was a span of 12 bases. Germline V CDR1 and CDR2: KGHDR, SFDVKD. CDR3 amino acids: CATSEGAAVDTQYF. The CDR3 nucleotides are TGTGCCACCAGTGAGGGCGCGGCCGTAGATACGCAGTATTTT.

The CDR3: CATSDTGTRETQYF. The CDR3 nucleotides read TGTGCCACCAGTGATACAGGGACCCGAGAGACCCAGTACTTC. This chain connects TRBV24-1 to TRBJ2-1; possible D gene TRBD1, 6 bases. Near its end, the DNA agrees better with TRBJ2-5, so the J call may be wrong. The CDR3 length is 14 residues. CDR1 and CDR2 (germline): KGHDR, SFDVKD.

V usage is TRBV6-5 and J usage is TRBJ1-1, with D uncertain. Per germline, CDR1 MNHEY and CDR2 SVGAGI. Trimming removed 7 bases from V and 1 base from J, with 7 bases in between. This CDR3 is 12 amino acids long. This CDR3 reads CASNSANTEAFF. CDR3 coding DNA: TGTGCCAGCAACTCTGCGAACACTGAAGCTTTCTTT.

The rearrangement links TRBV12-3 or TRBV12-4 to TRBJ2-5, with TRBD2 as a possible D gene (7 bases). V was pared by 7 bases and J by 3 bases, with 18 bases between. The CDR3 runs 15 residues. CDR3 coding DNA: TGTGCCAGCAAGAATCGGGGGCGGGAGAAAGAGACCCAGTACTTC. Protein sequence: CASKNRGREKETQYF.

This clonotype came up a few times. The V gene is TRBV6-6, the J gene TRBJ2-4, with TRBD2 as a possible D gene (6 bases). Trimming pared 6 bases from V and 13 bases from J, leaving 16 bases between. The CDR3 is 12 residues long. CDR1 and CDR2 from the germline V gene are MNHNY and SVGAGI (reference sequence). The chain's CDR3 is CASSYARDFQYF. The DNA of the CDR3 is TGTGCCAGCAGCTACGCCCGGGACTTCCAGTACTTC.

V and J are TRBV2 and TRBJ2-7; perhaps TRBD1 as D (5 bases). This CDR3 has 12 amino acids. CDR1 and CDR2 from the germline V gene are SNHLY and FYNNEI. Trimming cost V 11 bases and J 3 bases, with 14 bases left between them. CDR3 loop: CASIRQYYEQYF. In DNA form, the CDR3 reads TGTGCCTCTATCCGACAGTACTACGAGCAGTACTTC.

The V gene is TRBV6-2 or TRBV6-3, the J gene TRBJ2-5; tentatively, D is TRBD1 or TRBD2 (6 bases each). The J call may be mistaken, given a closer DNA end match to TRBJ2-7. The germline gives CDR1 MNHEY, CDR2 SVGEGT. CDR3 length: 15 residues. The CDR3 spells CASSYSTGEGGEQYF. Here the CDR3 DNA reads TGTGCCAGCAGTTACTCGACGGGGGAAGGGGGCGAGCAGTACTTC.

The gene calls are TRBV4-3 and TRBJ2-3, with unresolved D. This CDR3 region has 13 residues. The germline CDR1 and CDR2 sequences are LGHNA and YSLEER. Deletions cut 1 base from V and 5 bases from J, with 7 bases between. CDR3 region: CASSQARRDTQYF. DNA of the CDR3: TGCGCCAGCAGCCAAGCTCGTAGAGATACGCAGTATTTT.

This clonotype was counted between two and nine times. The V gene is TRBV20-1, the J gene TRBJ2-5, with D possibly matching TRBD2 (6 bases). CDR1 is DFQATT and CDR2 is SNEGSKA in the germline V gene (reference sequence). The germline V and J ends were trimmed by 0 bases and 1 base, with 6 bases remaining between them. This CDR3 contains 13 residues. This CDR3 reads CSARERGQETQYF. The CDR3 coding sequence is TGCAGTGCTAGAGAGCGGGGCCAAGAGACCCAGTACTTC.

This clonotype was picked up a small number of times. Since no conserved phenylalanine or tryptophan closes the CDR3, a read error is the likely cause. The genes are TRBV19 and TRBJ1-5; 9 nucleotides line up with TRBD1. The CDR3 totals 13 residues. The V segment lost 10 bases and the J segment 2 bases; nucleotides outside the gene matches: 3. Germline V gene lookup returns CDR1 LNHDA and CDR2 SQIVND (reference sequence). CDR3 DNA: TGTGCCACCGGGGACAGGGGCAATCAGCCCCAGCATCTT. Translated: CATGDRGNQPQHL.

The rearrangement links TRBV2 to TRBJ2-1; 12 bases map to TRBD2. From germline, CDR1 is SNHLY and CDR2 FYNNEI. After removal of 3 bases from V and 7 bases from J, the junction contained 13 bases not matched to a gene. The CDR3 spans 18 residues. The CDR3 spells CASSDVTSGRLGENEQFF. The CDR3 DNA follows: TGTGCCAGCAGTGATGTGACTAGCGGGAGATTAGGGGAGAATGAGCAGTTCTTC.

The chain couples TRBV9 to TRBJ2-1; a weak D match, TRBD1 (5 bases). The J call is uncertain, as TRBJ2-7 better fits the DNA end. The CDR3 length is 12 residues. Germline V lookup: CDR1 SGDLS, CDR2 YYNGEE. As DNA, the CDR3 is TGTGCCAGCAGCGCGGACACGAACGAGCAGTACTTC. Protein product: CASSADTNEQYF.

The J gene is TRBJ2-5, the V gene TRBV27, with 12 positions matching TRBD1. The CDR3 length is 15 residues. The trim removed 3 bases at V and 5 bases at J, leaving 4 bases unmatched. CDR1 and CDR2 from the germline V gene are MNHEY and SMNVEV (reference sequence). CDR3 in amino acids: CASSFWDRGQETQYF. DNA of the CDR3: TGTGCCAGCAGTTTTTGGGACAGGGGGCAGGAGACCCAGTACTTC.

The chain has TRBV5-5 and TRBJ2-1; perhaps TRBD2 as D (6 bases). Per the germline V gene, CDR1 is SGHKS and CDR2 is YYEKEE (reference sequence). The CDR3 spans 18 residues. V lost 2 bases to trimming and J lost 9 bases, with 27 bases between them. CDR3 residues: CASSLRDWTSLTPPEQFF. CDR3 in DNA: TGTGCCAGCAGCTTACGGGACTGGACCTCTCTGACCCCTCCTGAGCAGTTCTTC.

The gene calls are TRBV7-9 and TRBJ2-7, with TRBD2 identical over 7 bases. Per germline, CDR1 SEHNR and CDR2 FQNEAQ (reference sequence). The trim removed 1 base at V and 4 bases at J, leaving 7 bases unmatched. CDR3 length: 15 amino acids. The CDR3 region has the DNA TGTGCCAGCAGCTTAGACGGCGGGACTATGTACGAGCAGTACTTC. Translation gives CASSLDGGTMYEQYF.

This clonotype appeared a few times. The chain recombines TRBV29-1 with TRBJ2-7; either TRBD1 or TRBD2 may fit D (5 bases each). Per the germline V gene, CDR1 is SQVTM and CDR2 is ANQGSEA. V dropped 1 base and J dropped 6 bases, with 10 bases sitting between them. The CDR3 contains 12 residues. The CDR3 DNA reads TGCAGCGTTGAAGGGGCAGGGAGCGAGCAGTACTTC. This sequence encodes CSVEGAGSEQYF.

This clonotype was seen a handful of times. The junction differs from germline at one of its ends, possibly a read error. The chain uses TRBV27 and TRBJ2-2; 11 bases align to TRBD1. The germline CDR1 and CDR2 sequences are MNHEY and SMNVEV (reference sequence). This CDR3 region has 16 residues. In DNA form, the CDR3 reads TGTGCCGGCAGTTTAGCCGGGACAGGGGGGGCCGGGGAGCTGTTTTTT. Protein product: CAGSLAGTGGAGELFF.

In this sample, this clonotype turned up many times. The V call is TRBV12-3 or TRBV12-4, the J call TRBJ2-1; D is unresolved. The ends were cut back, 2 bases at V and 7 bases at J, with 6 bases in the middle. The CDR3 runs 12 residues. CDR3 sequence: CASSLWGNEQFF. CDR3 nucleotide sequence: TGTGCCAGCAGTTTATGGGGAAATGAGCAGTTCTTC.